The entry below gives a single TCR beta chain sequence along with its context. Its target is not known. The sample is drawn from a study of shared clonotypes between healthy human individuals. Germline V gene sequence: CDR1 SGHRS, CDR2 YFSETQ. The CDR3 spans 16 residues. Trimming took off 0 bases at V and 6 bases at J, with 19 bases between the two ends. Donors included only healthy HIV-negative adults lacking recent acute infections or vaccinations. Splitting of CD4+ cells produced CD45RA+ naive and CD45RA-negative memory subsets. Method: immunoSEQ multiplex PCR; TCRdb's copy keeps in-frame clones and lacks some. The profile shows 1,400,000 or so clones, 97% to 99% of them singletons. Notes on the study in general: Even with large depth, rarefaction showed that sorted-subset sequencing was incomplete. Clonotype sharing among donors likely depends on sequencing depth.

The sequence came from a man younger than 45 in good health. Sequencing input: naive CD4+ T cells sorted from blood. Subset described: CD45RA+ positively selected. The chain carries TRBV5-1 and TRBJ2-7; D is undetermined. The CDR3 region is CASSLVLWETSLEQYF. CDR3 nucleotides: TGCGCCAGCAGCTTGGTGTTATGGGAAACGTCCCTCGAGCAGTACTTC.